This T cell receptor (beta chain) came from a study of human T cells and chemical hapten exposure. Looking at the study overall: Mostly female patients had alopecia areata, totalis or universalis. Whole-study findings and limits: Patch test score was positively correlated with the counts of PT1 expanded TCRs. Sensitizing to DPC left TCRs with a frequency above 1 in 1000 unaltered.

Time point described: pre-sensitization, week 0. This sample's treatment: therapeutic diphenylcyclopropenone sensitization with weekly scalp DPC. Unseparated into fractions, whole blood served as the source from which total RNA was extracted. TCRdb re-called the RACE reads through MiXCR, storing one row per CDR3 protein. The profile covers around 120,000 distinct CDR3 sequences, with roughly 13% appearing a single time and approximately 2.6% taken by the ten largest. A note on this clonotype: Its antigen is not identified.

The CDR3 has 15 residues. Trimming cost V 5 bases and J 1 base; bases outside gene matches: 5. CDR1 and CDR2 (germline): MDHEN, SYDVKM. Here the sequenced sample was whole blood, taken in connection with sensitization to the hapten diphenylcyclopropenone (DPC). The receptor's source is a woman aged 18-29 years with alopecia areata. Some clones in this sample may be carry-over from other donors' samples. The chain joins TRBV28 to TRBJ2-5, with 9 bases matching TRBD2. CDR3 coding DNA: TGTGCCAGCAGTACACCTAGCGGGGCCCAAGAGACCCAGTACTTC. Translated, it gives CASSTPSGAQETQYF.